This record concerns one T cell receptor (beta chain) sequence. The record originates from a study of blood T cell repertoires in COVID-19. V was clipped by 3 bases and J by 7 bases, with 22 bases between them. Germline V gene lookup returns CDR1 LGHDT and CDR2 YNNKEL (reference sequence). The length of the CDR3 is 16 residues. Assignment of participants to cohorts was predicated upon participant-reported clinical history. Original data processing: Nucleated cell counts were estimated from reference gene primer amplification. Assay: immunoSEQ multiplex PCR; the TCRdb copy retains only in-frame clones and omits some. Clone size and V and J calls were adopted from that table, with D and trimming inferred from the DNA. The repertoire holds over 200,000 clones, nearly 90% seen once, with 10% to 12% in the top ten.

The sequence was obtained from a man aged 30 to 39 who had recovered from COVID-19. The specimen sequenced was PBMCs or T cells enriched from blood (not recorded which). The genes are TRBV3-1 (or the pseudogene TRBV3-2) and TRBJ2-7, with D maybe TRBD2 (6 bases). The CDR3 region has the DNA TGTGCCAGCAGCCACAGATGGGAGGCGCAGGTAAAGGAGCAGTACTTC. It yields the protein CASSHRWEAQVKEQYF.